This TCR beta chain was sequenced in a study of identical twins. TCRdb processed the 5' RACE reads anew with MiXCR; each CDR3 protein has one entry. The table has under 900,000 distinct CDR3 sequences, around a sixth seen once; the top ten hold less than 15%. No donor was unhealthy or non-Caucasian. This clonotype was seen ten or more times. The ends lost 6 bases at V and 0 bases at J; junction bases unmatched: 5. There are 15 residues in the CDR3. Germline V gene data show CDR1 as MNHNS and CDR2 as SASEGT. This same sample was also part of a study on T cells expressing NK-cell markers. That report notes: Beta-chain profiling covered CD3+CD56+NKG2C+, CD3+CD56+NKG2C- and CD3+CD56-NKG2C+ sorted subsets.

The sequencing sample was made of PBMCs. This TCR was recovered from a woman between 18 and 30 years old in good health. The rearrangement links TRBV6-1 to TRBJ2-1, with 7 bases fitting TRBD2. The CDR3, as DNA: TGTGCCAGCAGCCCAGGCGGGAGCTCCTACAATGAGCAGTTCTTC. This translates into CASSPGGSSYNEQFF.